This T cell receptor beta chain is from a study of blood T cell repertoires in COVID-19. The table lists this clone with a few counts. Sequencing was performed with immunoSEQ multiplex PCR; in TCRdb, only in-frame clones are kept and a portion is missing. The table has 77,000 or so clones, roughly 70% seen once. Looked up from germline, CDR1 is LGHNA and CDR2 is YNFKEQ. Trimming removed 0 bases from V and 5 bases from J; junction bases left unmatched: 2. The CDR3 extends over 15 amino acids. Sequencing input: peripheral blood. V usage is TRBV4-2 and J usage is TRBJ2-1; 9 bases agree with TRBD2. The receptor was isolated from a human donor with acute or convalescent COVID-19. The donor label of this sample is uncertain. In nucleotides, the CDR3 is TGTGCCAGCAGCCAAGAGTTAGCGGGAGACAATGAGCAGTTCTTC. Protein sequence: CASSQELAGDNEQFF.